These 9 T cell receptor beta chains share one sample of origin, sequenced in a study of blood T cell repertoires in COVID-19. Assay: immunoSEQ multiplex PCR; the TCRdb copy retains only in-frame clones and omits some. The sample has about 100,000 clones, roughly nine tenths seen once. The sample was peripheral blood. The receptor set was obtained from a young man in a cohort sampled during active COVID-19.

V usage is TRBV28 and J usage is TRBJ1-2; D remains ambiguous. The CDR3 is 13 amino acids. Trimming pared 2 bases from V and 2 bases from J, leaving 6 bases between. CDR1 and CDR2 (germline): MDHEN, SYDVKM. The DNA for the CDR3 is TGTGCCAGCAGTTTAGCGGGGAACTATGGCTACACCTTC. This translates into CASSLAGNYGYTF.

The CDR3 DNA follows: TGTGCCAGCAGCTTGAGGCAGGGGCTAGGGAACACTGAAGCTTTCTTT. It yields the protein CASSLRQGLGNTEAFF. The chain is built from TRBV5-4 and TRBJ1-1, with a tentative D call TRBD1 (6 bases). CDR3 length: 16 amino acids. In germline, CDR1 is SGHNT, CDR2 YYREEE (reference sequence). The V gene lost 1 base and the J gene lost 1 base, with 14 bases spanning the gap.

The rearrangement joins TRBV25-1 to TRBJ2-2; 9 bases are a match to TRBD1. Germline CDR1 is MGHDK and CDR2 is SYGVNS. Trimming at V came to 7 bases and at J to 4 bases, leaving 13 bases not matched to a gene. This CDR3 region has 17 residues. The CDR3 sequence is CASKGALGTGSTGELFF. CDR3 bases: TGTGCCAGCAAGGGGGCATTAGGGACAGGGTCCACCGGGGAGCTGTTTTTT.

This clone was seen a few times. The rearrangement links TRBV2 to TRBJ1-2, with 7 bases lining up with TRBD1. V lost 4 bases, J lost 4 bases, and 9 bases stayed unmatched. CDR1 is SNHLY, CDR2 FYNNEI, per germline. There are 15 residues in the CDR3. The CDR3 nucleotides read TGTGCCAGCAGTGCAATTTGGGACAGTGCCTATGGCTACACCTTC. Its translation: CASSAIWDSAYGYTF.

This rearrangement joins TRBV10-3 to TRBJ1-6; 12 bases line up with TRBD1. The CDR3 runs 19 residues. The trim removed 4 bases at V and 7 bases at J, leaving 14 bases unmatched. Germline values: CDR1 ENHRY, CDR2 SYGVKD. The CDR3 sequence is CAISANLGDRGLWNSPLHF. The CDR3 nucleotides read TGTGCCATCAGTGCTAACCTAGGGGACAGGGGGCTGTGGAATTCACCCCTCCACTTT.

This clone appeared a single time. The V call is TRBV12-3 or TRBV12-4, the J call TRBJ2-5, with D possibly TRBD2 on 5 matching bases. With 5 bases removed from V and 2 bases from J, the gap between germline ends came to 9 bases. The CDR3 is 13 residues long. For the CDR3, the DNA is TGTGCCAGCAGTCCCCGGAGGCAAGAGACCCAGTACTTC. Protein: CASSPRRQETQYF.

The V call is TRBV25-1, the J call TRBJ1-2; 7 bases agree with TRBD1. This CDR3 spans 14 amino acids. V lost 6 bases to trimming and J lost 3 bases; unmatched junction nucleotides: 7. Germline CDR1 reads MGHDK; CDR2 reads SYGVNS. The CDR3 is CASRSAGTDYGYTF. CDR3 sequence (DNA): TGTGCCAGCAGATCCGCCGGGACAGACTATGGCTACACCTTC.

The rearrangement links TRBV30 to TRBJ2-7; TRBD1 aligns across 7 bases. V lost 6 bases to trimming and J lost 2 bases; unmatched junction nucleotides: 4. There are 12 residues in the CDR3. CDR1 and CDR2 (germline): GTSNPN, SVGIG (reference sequence). In DNA form, the CDR3 reads TGTGCCTGCTCGACAGGGCCCTACGAGCAGTACTTC. This encodes CACSTGPYEQYF.

This chain uses TRBV28 with TRBJ1-5; 7 positions agree with TRBD1. Trimming took 8 bases from V and 3 from J; bases not matched to a gene: 4. This CDR3 has 13 amino acids. Germline V gene data show CDR1 as MDHEN and CDR2 as SYDVKM. The DNA for the CDR3 is TGTGCCAGCCAACAGGGGATCAATCAGCCCCAGCATTTT. This encodes CASQQGINQPQHF.